Listed below are T cell receptor beta chains from one sample, sequenced in a study. TCRdb re-derived calls from the 5' RACE reads in MiXCR, one entry per CDR3 protein. The table records 40,000 to 55,000 distinct CDR3 sequences, more than 20% of them present only once. The sequencing input was Tregs sorted from a lymph node. These receptors all stem from a female donor with breast cancer. Both conserved end residues are part of each CDR3. The order of the fields is V gene, J gene, clone size, D gene, CDR3 DNA, CDR3 protein. D genes are given only for firm matches. The size of a clone is reported for some rows only, either as once, few or many, or as a class for expanded clones.

v_call: TRBV12-3/TRBV12-4; j_call: TRBJ2-7; clone_size: -; d_call: -; cdr3_nt: TGTGCCAGCAGTTTAGGTGGGGGCTCGGGCGAGCAGTACTTC; cdr3_aa: CASSLGGGSGEQYF
v_call: TRBV24-1; j_call: TRBJ2-1; clone_size: -; d_call: TRBD1; cdr3_nt: TGTGCCACCAGTGATGCGACCGGACAGGATCGCTCCTACAATGAGCAGTTCTTC; cdr3_aa: CATSDATGQDRSYNEQFF
v_call: TRBV5-1; j_call: TRBJ2-7; clone_size: few; d_call: -; cdr3_nt: TGCGCCAGCCGCCGCGAGGACAGATACGAGCAGTACTTC; cdr3_aa: CASRREDRYEQYF
v_call: TRBV2; j_call: TRBJ1-1; clone_size: many; d_call: TRBD1; cdr3_nt: TGTGCCAGCATACAGGGACAGGGGGGCACTGAAGCTTTCTTT; cdr3_aa: CASIQGQGGTEAFF
v_call: TRBV12-3/TRBV12-4; j_call: TRBJ2-1; clone_size: few; d_call: -; cdr3_nt: TGTGCCAGCAGTTTTCCACAGGGCGGGAGTAACCATGAGCAGTTCTTC; cdr3_aa: CASSFPQGGSNHEQFF
v_call: TRBV27; j_call: TRBJ1-2; clone_size: few; d_call: -; cdr3_nt: TGTGCCAGCAGTTTATGGGCTAACTATGGCTACACCTTC; cdr3_aa: CASSLWANYGYTF
v_call: TRBV29-1; j_call: TRBJ2-1; clone_size: few; d_call: TRBD2; cdr3_nt: TGCAGCGTCGACCTGGGGAGGGACAATGAGCAGTTCTTC; cdr3_aa: CSVDLGRDNEQFF
v_call: TRBV4-2; j_call: TRBJ2-3; clone_size: -; d_call: TRBD2; cdr3_nt: TGTGCCAGCAGCCTCGGGACTAGCGGGAGAGACACAGATACACAGTATTTT; cdr3_aa: CASSLGTSGRDTDTQYF
v_call: TRBV18; j_call: TRBJ2-2; clone_size: -; d_call: -; cdr3_nt: TGTGCCAGCTCATCAACCCTGGCGTTGGCAGGCACCGGGGAGCTGTTTTTT; cdr3_aa: CASSSTLALAGTGELFF
v_call: TRBV7-6; j_call: TRBJ2-1; clone_size: -; d_call: TRBD2; cdr3_nt: TGTGCCAGCAGCGCTCGACTAGCGGGATCCTCCCGGGGGAACAATGAGCAGTTCTTC; cdr3_aa: CASSARLAGSSRGNNEQFF
v_call: TRBV28; j_call: TRBJ2-7; clone_size: few; d_call: -; cdr3_nt: TGTGCCAGCAGCCCGGCAGGGGTCTACGAGCAGTACTTC; cdr3_aa: CASSPAGVYEQYF
v_call: TRBV7-9; j_call: TRBJ2-7; clone_size: many; d_call: -; cdr3_nt: TGTGCCAGCAGCTTGAGGGGGGAAAAGTACTTC; cdr3_aa: CASSLRGEKYF
v_call: TRBV9; j_call: TRBJ1-3; clone_size: -; d_call: -; cdr3_nt: TGTGCCAGCAGCGTAGCCACCTCTGGAAACACCATATATTTT; cdr3_aa: CASSVATSGNTIYF
v_call: TRBV13; j_call: TRBJ2-1; clone_size: few; d_call: TRBD2; cdr3_nt: TGTGCCAGCAGCACCGGGACTACCCGACCTGAGCAGTTCTTC; cdr3_aa: CASSTGTTRPEQFF
v_call: TRBV19; j_call: TRBJ2-4; clone_size: -; d_call: -; cdr3_nt: TGTGCCAGTAGTATCCTCGGGGAGGACATTCAGTACTTC; cdr3_aa: CASSILGEDIQYF
v_call: TRBV27; j_call: TRBJ2-7; clone_size: many; d_call: TRBD1; cdr3_nt: TGTGCCAGCAGTCTCAGGGGGTCCTACGAGCAGTACTTC; cdr3_aa: CASSLRGSYEQYF
v_call: TRBV3-1; j_call: TRBJ1-5; clone_size: few; d_call: -; cdr3_nt: TGTGCCAGCAGCCAAGCCTGGACTGTGTGGCCCCAGCATTTT; cdr3_aa: CASSQAWTVWPQHF
v_call: TRBV2; j_call: TRBJ2-5; clone_size: -; d_call: -; cdr3_nt: TGTGCCAGCAGTGAAGCACAAGAGACCCAGTACTTC; cdr3_aa: CASSEAQETQYF
v_call: TRBV21-1; j_call: TRBJ2-1; clone_size: -; d_call: -; cdr3_nt: TGTGCCAGCAGCAATCCTTCTAGCGGGAGGTCTTCAAGTGAGCAGTTCTTC; cdr3_aa: CASSNPSSGRSSSEQFF
v_call: TRBV9; j_call: TRBJ2-1; clone_size: many; d_call: -; cdr3_nt: TGTGCCAGCAGCGTAGTCAATACCGGCTACAATGAGCAGTTCTTC; cdr3_aa: CASSVVNTGYNEQFF
v_call: TRBV28; j_call: TRBJ1-6; clone_size: few; d_call: -; cdr3_nt: TGTGCCAGCAAAGACAGAGGTTATTCACCCCTCCACTTT; cdr3_aa: CASKDRGYSPLHF
v_call: TRBV5-1; j_call: TRBJ2-3; clone_size: many; d_call: TRBD1; cdr3_nt: TGCGCCAGCAGCTCACAGGGGTCGACAGATACGCAGTATTTT; cdr3_aa: CASSSQGSTDTQYF
v_call: TRBV12-3/TRBV12-4; j_call: TRBJ1-2; clone_size: few; d_call: -; cdr3_nt: TGTGCCAGCAGCCTCGGGTTGGGGCTTGACTATGGCTACACCTTC; cdr3_aa: CASSLGLGLDYGYTF
v_call: TRBV7-3; j_call: TRBJ2-3; clone_size: few; d_call: -; cdr3_nt: TGTGCCAGCAGCTCGGAGAGGGGAGATACGCAGTATTTT; cdr3_aa: CASSSERGDTQYF
v_call: TRBV11-3; j_call: TRBJ2-5; clone_size: -; d_call: -; cdr3_nt: TGTGCCAGCAGCTTAGATGGCAGCCGGTACCAAGAGACCCAGTACTTC; cdr3_aa: CASSLDGSRYQETQYF
v_call: TRBV6-5; j_call: TRBJ1-2; clone_size: few; d_call: TRBD1; cdr3_nt: TGTGCCAGCAGCCTCACGACAGGGACGATTGACTATGGCTACACCTTC; cdr3_aa: CASSLTTGTIDYGYTF
v_call: TRBV13; j_call: TRBJ1-3; clone_size: -; d_call: -; cdr3_nt: TGTGCCAGCAGCTCCGGGCCACAAAGTGGAAACACCATATATTTT; cdr3_aa: CASSSGPQSGNTIYF
v_call: TRBV6-5; j_call: TRBJ2-3; clone_size: -; d_call: -; cdr3_nt: TGTGCCGGCAGCGGGACAGGTCACACAGATACGCAGTATTTT; cdr3_aa: CAGSGTGHTDTQYF
v_call: TRBV3-1; j_call: TRBJ2-4; clone_size: few; d_call: -; cdr3_nt: TGTGCCAGCAGCCAAGCAACAGGCTGGGCCAAAAACATTCAGTACTTC; cdr3_aa: CASSQATGWAKNIQYF
v_call: TRBV20-1; j_call: TRBJ1-1; clone_size: few; d_call: -; cdr3_nt: TGCAGTGCTAGAGATTACAGGGCCCCGAACACTGAAGCTTTCTTT; cdr3_aa: CSARDYRAPNTEAFF
v_call: TRBV27; j_call: TRBJ1-2; clone_size: many; d_call: -; cdr3_nt: TGTGCCAGCAGTGCCGGACACCCGAGCTACACCTTC; cdr3_aa: CASSAGHPSYTF
v_call: TRBV12-3/TRBV12-4; j_call: TRBJ2-5; clone_size: -; d_call: -; cdr3_nt: TGTGCCAGCAAAAGAGGGGAGACCCAGTACTTC; cdr3_aa: CASKRGETQYF
v_call: TRBV5-1; j_call: TRBJ2-1; clone_size: many; d_call: TRBD2; cdr3_nt: TGCGCCAGCAGCTTGAATCCGACTAGCGAATACAATGAGCAGTTCTTC; cdr3_aa: CASSLNPTSEYNEQFF
v_call: TRBV4-1; j_call: TRBJ1-1; clone_size: -; d_call: -; cdr3_nt: TGCGCCAGCGGCTACGGGTCCTACACTGAAGCTTTCTTT; cdr3_aa: CASGYGSYTEAFF
v_call: TRBV28; j_call: TRBJ2-3; clone_size: few; d_call: -; cdr3_nt: TGTGCCAGCAGTTTCGTACTCACAGATACGCAGTATTTT; cdr3_aa: CASSFVLTDTQYF
v_call: TRBV9; j_call: TRBJ2-7; clone_size: -; d_call: -; cdr3_nt: TGTGCCAGCAGCCTTGACGGCTCCTACGAGCAGTACTTC; cdr3_aa: CASSLDGSYEQYF
v_call: TRBV13; j_call: TRBJ2-7; clone_size: -; d_call: -; cdr3_nt: TGTGCCAGCAGCCCAGAAGTAGGTGGGTTGGAGCAGTACTTC; cdr3_aa: CASSPEVGGLEQYF
v_call: TRBV6-6; j_call: TRBJ2-7; clone_size: many; d_call: -; cdr3_nt: TGTGCCAGCAGTTACTCGGCCTCTACCTACGAGCAGTACTTC; cdr3_aa: CASSYSASTYEQYF
v_call: TRBV6-5; j_call: TRBJ2-5; clone_size: -; d_call: -; cdr3_nt: TGTGCCAGCAGTTACCAGGGCCAAGAGACCCAGTACTTC; cdr3_aa: CASSYQGQETQYF
v_call: TRBV29-1; j_call: TRBJ1-1; clone_size: -; d_call: -; cdr3_nt: TGCAGCGTCCGGGACCTTCGGACTGAAGCTTTCTTT; cdr3_aa: CSVRDLRTEAFF
v_call: TRBV6-6; j_call: TRBJ2-5; clone_size: -; d_call: TRBD2; cdr3_nt: TGTGCCAGCAGCTTACTAGCGGGAGGGCCGGAGACCCAGTACTTC; cdr3_aa: CASSLLAGGPETQYF
v_call: TRBV7-2; j_call: TRBJ2-1; clone_size: -; d_call: -; cdr3_nt: TGTGCCAGCAGCCCTACCGACTGGGGCGGGCAGTTCTTC; cdr3_aa: CASSPTDWGGQFF
v_call: TRBV20-1; j_call: TRBJ1-5; clone_size: many; d_call: -; cdr3_nt: TGCAGTGCTAGAGATTCTCTCGGGGGAGGTCAGCCCCAGCATTTT; cdr3_aa: CSARDSLGGGQPQHF
v_call: TRBV5-1; j_call: TRBJ2-5; clone_size: few; d_call: -; cdr3_nt: TGCGCCAGCAGCCACGGTGCCTCGGGCGAGACCCAGTACTTC; cdr3_aa: CASSHGASGETQYF
v_call: TRBV7-9; j_call: TRBJ2-5; clone_size: -; d_call: -; cdr3_nt: TGTGCCAGCAGCTTAGCCGGGACCCAACTACGAGAGACCCAGAACTTC; cdr3_aa: CASSLAGTQLRETQNF
v_call: TRBV12-3/TRBV12-4; j_call: TRBJ2-3; clone_size: -; d_call: TRBD2; cdr3_nt: TGTGCCACCGTAGCGGGGACCCGAAGCGGCACAGATACGCAGTATTTT; cdr3_aa: CATVAGTRSGTDTQYF
v_call: TRBV27; j_call: TRBJ2-3; clone_size: few; d_call: -; cdr3_nt: TGTGCCAGCAGTCCAATCGGAGGGTGGGGCACAGATACGCAGTATTTT; cdr3_aa: CASSPIGGWGTDTQYF
v_call: TRBV6-1; j_call: TRBJ2-1; clone_size: many; d_call: -; cdr3_nt: TGTGCCAGCAAGGGTTGGGAAGGAATCAATGAGCAGTTCTTC; cdr3_aa: CASKGWEGINEQFF